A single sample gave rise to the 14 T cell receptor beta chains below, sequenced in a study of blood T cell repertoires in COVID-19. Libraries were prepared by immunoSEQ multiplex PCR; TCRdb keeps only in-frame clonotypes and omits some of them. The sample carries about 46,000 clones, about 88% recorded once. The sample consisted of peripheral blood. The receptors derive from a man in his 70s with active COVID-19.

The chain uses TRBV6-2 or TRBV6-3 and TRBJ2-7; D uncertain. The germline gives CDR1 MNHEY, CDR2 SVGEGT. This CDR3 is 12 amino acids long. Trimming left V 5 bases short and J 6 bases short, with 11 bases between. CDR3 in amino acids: CASSPPPGEQYF. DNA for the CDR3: TGTGCCAGCAGTCCCCCCCCGGGCGAGCAGTACTTC.

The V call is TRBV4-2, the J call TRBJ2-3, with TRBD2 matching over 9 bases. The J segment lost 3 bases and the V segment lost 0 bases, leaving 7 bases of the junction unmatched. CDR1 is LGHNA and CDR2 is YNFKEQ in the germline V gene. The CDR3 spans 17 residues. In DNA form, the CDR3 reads TGTGCCAGCAGCCAAGATGGGAGCGGGGGGATTACAGATACGCAGTATTTT. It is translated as CASSQDGSGGITDTQYF.

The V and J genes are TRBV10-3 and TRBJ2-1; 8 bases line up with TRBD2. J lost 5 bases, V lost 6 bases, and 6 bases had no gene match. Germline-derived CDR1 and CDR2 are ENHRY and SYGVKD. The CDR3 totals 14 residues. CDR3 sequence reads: CAISLSGTHNEQFF. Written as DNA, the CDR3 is TGTGCCATCAGCCTTAGCGGGACCCACAATGAGCAGTTCTTC.

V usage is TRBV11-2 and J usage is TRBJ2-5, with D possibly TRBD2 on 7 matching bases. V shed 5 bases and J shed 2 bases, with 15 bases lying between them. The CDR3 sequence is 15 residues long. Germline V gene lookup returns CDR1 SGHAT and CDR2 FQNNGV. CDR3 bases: TGTGCCAGCAGCCAAGGGGGGGGCCCACAAGAGACCCAGTACTTC. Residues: CASSQGGGPQETQYF. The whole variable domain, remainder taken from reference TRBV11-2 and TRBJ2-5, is EAGVAQSPRYKIIEKRQSVAFWCNPISGHATLYWYQQILGQGPKLLIQFQNNGVVDDSQLPKDRFSAERLKGVDSTLKIQPAKLEDSAVYLCASSQGGGPQETQYFGPGTRLLVL.

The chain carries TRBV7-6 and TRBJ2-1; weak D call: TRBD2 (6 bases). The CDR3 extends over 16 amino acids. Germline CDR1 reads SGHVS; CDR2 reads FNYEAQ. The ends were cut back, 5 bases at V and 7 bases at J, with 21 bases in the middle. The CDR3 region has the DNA TGTGCCAGCAGCGGCCCGACGGACTCTAGCGAAAATGAGCAGTTCTTC. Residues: CASSGPTDSSENEQFF.

The CDR3 spells CAWSRRWRGRMNTEAFF. In DNA, the CDR3 is TGTGCCTGGAGTCGCCGGTGGAGGGGGCGGATGAACACTGAAGCTTTCTTT. V gene TRBV30 combines with J gene TRBJ1-1; 7 bases align to TRBD1. This CDR3 contains 17 residues. Germline loops: CDR1 GTSNPN, CDR2 SVGIG (reference sequence). V lost 2 bases and J lost 0; bases outside the gene matches: 12.

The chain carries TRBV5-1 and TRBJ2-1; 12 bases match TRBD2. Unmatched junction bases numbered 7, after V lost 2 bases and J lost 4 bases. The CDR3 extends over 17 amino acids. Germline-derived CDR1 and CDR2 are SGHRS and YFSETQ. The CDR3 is CASSLKLAGGFYNEQFF. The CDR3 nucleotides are TGCGCCAGCAGCTTAAAACTAGCGGGAGGCTTTTACAATGAGCAGTTCTTC.

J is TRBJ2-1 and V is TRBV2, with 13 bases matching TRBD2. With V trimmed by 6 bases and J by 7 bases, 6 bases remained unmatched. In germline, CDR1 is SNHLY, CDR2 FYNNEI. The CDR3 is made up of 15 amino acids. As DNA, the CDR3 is TGTGCCAGCAGATCCGGGACTAGCGGGGCAAATGAGCAGTTCTTC. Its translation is CASRSGTSGANEQFF.

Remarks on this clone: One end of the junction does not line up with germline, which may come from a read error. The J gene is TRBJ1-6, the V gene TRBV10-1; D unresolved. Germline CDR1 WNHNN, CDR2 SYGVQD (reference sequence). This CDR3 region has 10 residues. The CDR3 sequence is CASSQSPLHF. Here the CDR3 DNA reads TGCGCCAGCAGTCAGTCACCCCTCCACTTT.

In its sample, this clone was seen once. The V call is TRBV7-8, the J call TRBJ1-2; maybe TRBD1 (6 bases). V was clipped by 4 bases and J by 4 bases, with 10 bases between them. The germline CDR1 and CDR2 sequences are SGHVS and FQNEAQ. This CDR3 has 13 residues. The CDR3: CASSSDRSYGYTF. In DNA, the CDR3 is TGTGCCAGCAGCTCAGACAGGAGCTATGGCTACACCTTC. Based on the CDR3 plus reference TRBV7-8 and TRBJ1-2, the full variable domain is GAGVSQSPRYKVAKRGQDVALRCDPISGHVSLFWYQQALGQGPEFLTYFQNEAQLDKSGLPSDRFFAERPEGSVSTLKIQRTQQEDSAVYLCASSSDRSYGYTFGSGTRLTVV.

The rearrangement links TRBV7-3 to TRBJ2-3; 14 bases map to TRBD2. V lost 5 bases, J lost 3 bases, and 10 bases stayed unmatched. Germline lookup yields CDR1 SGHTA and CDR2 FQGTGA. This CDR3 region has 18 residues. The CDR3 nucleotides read TGTGCCAGCAGCCGCGCCGGGACTAGCGGGAGTAGGACAGATACGCAGTATTTT. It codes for CASSRAGTSGSRTDTQYF.

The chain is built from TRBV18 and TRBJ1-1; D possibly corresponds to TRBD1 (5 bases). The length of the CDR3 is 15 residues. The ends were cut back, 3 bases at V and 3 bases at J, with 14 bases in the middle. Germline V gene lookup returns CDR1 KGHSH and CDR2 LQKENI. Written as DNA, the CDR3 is TGTGCCAGCTCACCCTACGGGGGGGTGGACACTGAAGCTTTCTTT. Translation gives CASSPYGGVDTEAFF.

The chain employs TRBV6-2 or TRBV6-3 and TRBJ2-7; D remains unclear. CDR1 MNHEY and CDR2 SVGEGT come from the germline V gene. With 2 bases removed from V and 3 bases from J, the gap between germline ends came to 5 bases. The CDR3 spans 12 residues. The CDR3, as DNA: TGTGCCAGCAGTTACCACAACTACGAGCAGTACTTC. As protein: CASSYHNYEQYF.

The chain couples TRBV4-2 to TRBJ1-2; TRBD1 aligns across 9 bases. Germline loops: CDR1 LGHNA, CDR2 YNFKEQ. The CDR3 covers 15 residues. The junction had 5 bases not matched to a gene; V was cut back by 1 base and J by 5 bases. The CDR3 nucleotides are TGTGCCAGCAGCCAAGGGGACAGGGTAGGTTATGGCTACACCTTC. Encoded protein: CASSQGDRVGYGYTF.